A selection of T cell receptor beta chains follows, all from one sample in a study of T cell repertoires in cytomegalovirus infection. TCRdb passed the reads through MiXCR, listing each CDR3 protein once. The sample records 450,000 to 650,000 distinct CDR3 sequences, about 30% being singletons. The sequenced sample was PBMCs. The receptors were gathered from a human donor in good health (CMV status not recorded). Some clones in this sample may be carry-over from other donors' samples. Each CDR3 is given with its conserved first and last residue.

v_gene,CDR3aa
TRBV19,CASSPGLAEPRAGEQFF
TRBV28,CASSRGAGVTDTQYF
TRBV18,CASSPGTTYEQYF
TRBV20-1,CSARDGGGADTEAFF
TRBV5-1,CASSLDQAGTNVLTF
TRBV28,CASSLWDRDHNEKLFF
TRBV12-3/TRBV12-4,CASRWTSGRAYEQYF
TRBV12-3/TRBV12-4,CASSRRGQSEAFF
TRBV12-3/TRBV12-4,CASRGRGASTTGELFF
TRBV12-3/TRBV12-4,CASSPGSSGAYEQYF
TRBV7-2,CASSLDPSRSNEQFF
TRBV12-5,CASGLGRAGTSGRTDTQYF
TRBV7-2,CASSFEARVAGGNEQFF
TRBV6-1,CASSESGSRKPQHF
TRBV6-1,CASSYGRELYEQYF
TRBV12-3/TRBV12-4,CASSLGEKLFF
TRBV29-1,CSVEASGGQAFF
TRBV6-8,CASRPFGGLAYNEQFF
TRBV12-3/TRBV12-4,CASTLGGRNTEAFF
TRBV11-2,CASSLVSGAYNEQFF
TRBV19,CASSKTSGRAGYNEQFF
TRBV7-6,CASSLAATSGTGELFF
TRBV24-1,CATSDPGRLAGRETQYF
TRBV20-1,CSVPGLVPDTQYF
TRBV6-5,CASSPTRDRLIQPQHF
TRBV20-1,CSARGVTPEETQYF
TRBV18,CASSPTGQKTDEQYF
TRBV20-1,CSARDTGASDTQYF
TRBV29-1,CSVLAGGETQYF
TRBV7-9,CASSSGPTPYEQYF
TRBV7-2,CASSLARDRGLYGYTF
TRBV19,CASKAGGADTQYF
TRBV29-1,CSAHLVAGVNNEQFF
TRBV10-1,CASSESTSGRDTQYF
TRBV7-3,CASSLTRDSHNEQFF
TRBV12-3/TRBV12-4,CASSLRRGIYNEQFF
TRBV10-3,CAISAERENEQFF
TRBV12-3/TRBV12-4,CASSPGGSLYGYTF
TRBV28,CASSGGWVPEKLFF
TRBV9,CASSVASGRGQETQYF
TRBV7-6,CASSSEIRDTQYF
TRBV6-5,CASSNDRLAGYNEQFF
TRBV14,CASSHPRTRSNTGELFF
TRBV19,CASRTSENSYNEQFF
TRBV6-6,CASSYTGKGSPLHF